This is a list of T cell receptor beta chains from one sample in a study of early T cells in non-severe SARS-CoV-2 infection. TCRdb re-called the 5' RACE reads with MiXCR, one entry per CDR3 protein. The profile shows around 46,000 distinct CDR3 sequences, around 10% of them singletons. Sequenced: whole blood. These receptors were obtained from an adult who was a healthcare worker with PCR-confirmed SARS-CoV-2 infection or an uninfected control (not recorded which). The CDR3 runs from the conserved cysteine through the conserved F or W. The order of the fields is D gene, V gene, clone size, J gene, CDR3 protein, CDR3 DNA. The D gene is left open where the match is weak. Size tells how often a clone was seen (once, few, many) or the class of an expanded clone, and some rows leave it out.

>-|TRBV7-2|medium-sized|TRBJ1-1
CASSLIGGREAFF
TGTGCCAGCAGCTTAATAGGGGGGCGCGAAGCTTTCTTT
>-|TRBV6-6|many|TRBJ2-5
CASSHRYQETQYF
TGTGCCAGCAGCCACAGGTACCAAGAGACCCAGTACTTC
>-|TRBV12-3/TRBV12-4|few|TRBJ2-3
CASSPLSGTDTQYF
TGTGCCAGCAGTCCCCTGTCCGGCACAGATACGCAGTATTTT
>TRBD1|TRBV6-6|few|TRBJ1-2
CASSPWDRTYYGYTF
TGTGCCAGCAGTCCCTGGGACAGGACGTACTATGGCTACACCTTC
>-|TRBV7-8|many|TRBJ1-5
CASSLSLHQPQHF
TGTGCCAGCAGCTTAAGTCTCCACCAGCCCCAGCATTTT
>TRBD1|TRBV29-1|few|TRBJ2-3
CSVRTGAGDTQYF
TGCAGCGTTAGGACAGGGGCTGGAGATACGCAGTATTTT
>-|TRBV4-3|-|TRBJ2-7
CASSQDSRQKQYF
TGCGCCAGCAGCCAAGATTCTCGGCAGAAGCAGTACTTC
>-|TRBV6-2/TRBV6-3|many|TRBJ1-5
CASSYSTGAIDSNQPQHF
TGTGCCAGCAGTTACTCGACGGGGGCGATCGATAGCAATCAGCCCCAGCATTTT
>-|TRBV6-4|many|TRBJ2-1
CASSDSRRETNEQFF
TGTGCCAGCAGTGACTCGAGACGGGAGACGAATGAGCAGTTCTTC
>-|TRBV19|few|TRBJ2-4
CASSIVGLGNIQYF
TGTGCCAGTAGTATAGTCGGGTTGGGAAACATTCAGTACTTC
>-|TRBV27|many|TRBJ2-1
CASSPFGDNEQFF
TGTGCCAGCAGCCCGTTTGGTGACAATGAGCAGTTCTTC
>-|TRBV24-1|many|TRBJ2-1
CATSDTTGPNEQFF
TGTGCCACCAGTGATACAACAGGCCCCAATGAGCAGTTCTTC
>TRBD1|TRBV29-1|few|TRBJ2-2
CSALQGGAGELFF
TGCAGCGCTCTACAGGGGGGAGCCGGGGAGCTGTTTTTT
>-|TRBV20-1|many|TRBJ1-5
CSASLLREQPQHF
TGCAGTGCTAGCTTACTTAGGGAACAGCCCCAGCATTTT
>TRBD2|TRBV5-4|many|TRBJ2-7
CASSPSGSSYEQYF
TGTGCCAGCAGCCCCAGCGGGAGTTCCTACGAGCAGTACTTC
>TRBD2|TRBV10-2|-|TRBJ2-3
CASSAGLAGGLTDTQYF
TGCGCCAGCAGTGCTGGACTAGCGGGAGGACTCACAGATACGCAGTATTTT
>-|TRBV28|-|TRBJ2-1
CASRDNEQFF
TGTGCCAGTCGGGACAATGAGCAGTTCTTC
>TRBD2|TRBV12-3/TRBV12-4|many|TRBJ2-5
CASTLSAGGETQYF
TGTGCCAGCACCCTTTCGGCGGGAGGTGAGACCCAGTACTTC
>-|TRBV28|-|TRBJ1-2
CASSGTQYGYTF
TGTGCCAGCAGCGGGACGCAATATGGCTACACCTTC
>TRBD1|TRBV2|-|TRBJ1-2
CASSMGTGFGYTF
TGTGCCAGCAGCATGGGGACAGGGTTTGGCTACACCTTC
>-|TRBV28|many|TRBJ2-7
CASSPQPQGYGQYF
TGTGCCAGCAGTCCCCAACCACAGGGTTACGGGCAGTACTTC
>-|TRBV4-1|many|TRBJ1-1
CASSGGWAGHTEAFF
TGCGCCAGCAGCGGGGGTTGGGCTGGGCACACTGAAGCTTTCTTT
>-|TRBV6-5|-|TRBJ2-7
CASSYSGRHYEQYF
TGTGCCAGCAGTTACTCGGGCAGGCACTACGAGCAGTACTTC
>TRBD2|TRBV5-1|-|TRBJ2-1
CASSLERRELYNEQFF
TGCGCCAGCAGCTTGGAGCGGCGGGAGCTGTACAATGAGCAGTTCTTC
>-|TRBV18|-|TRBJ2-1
CASTATPRDNEQFF
TGTGCCAGCACCGCCACCCCCAGGGACAATGAGCAGTTCTTC
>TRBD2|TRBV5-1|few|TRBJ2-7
CASSLAGAGSYEQYF
TGCGCCAGCAGCCTAGCGGGAGCAGGGTCCTACGAGCAGTACTTC
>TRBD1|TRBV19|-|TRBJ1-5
CATSDRVDQPQHF
TGTGCCACCTCGGACAGGGTTGATCAGCCCCAGCATTTT
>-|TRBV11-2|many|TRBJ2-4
CASSPDGFSRYF
TGTGCCAGCAGCCCCGACGGTTTCTCCAGGTACTTC
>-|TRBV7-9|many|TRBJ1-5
CASSRGQVNQPQHF
TGTGCCAGCAGCCGCGGGCAGGTCAATCAGCCCCAGCATTTT
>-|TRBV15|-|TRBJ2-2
CATSKRRVTPNTGELFF
TGTGCCACCAGCAAGAGGAGGGTAACGCCGAACACCGGGGAGCTGTTTTTT
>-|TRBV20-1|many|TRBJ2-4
CSARGGLDIQYF
TGCAGTGCTAGAGGGGGGTTGGACATTCAGTACTTC
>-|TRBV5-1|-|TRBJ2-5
CASRFSQSQGTQYF
TGCGCCAGCAGATTCTCGCAAAGCCAGGGGACCCAGTACTTC
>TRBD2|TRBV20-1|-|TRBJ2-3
CSAGGRRRETTDTQYF
TGCAGTGCTGGGGGGAGGCGGCGGGAGACCACAGATACGCAGTATTTT
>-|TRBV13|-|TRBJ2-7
CASSALEGNSYEQYF
TGTGCCAGCAGCGCCCTTGAGGGGAACTCCTACGAGCAGTACTTC
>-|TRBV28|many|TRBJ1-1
CASSPGPPEAFF
TGTGCCAGCAGCCCCGGACCGCCTGAAGCTTTCTTT
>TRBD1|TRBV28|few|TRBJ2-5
CASSSPPSDREETQYF
TGTGCCAGCAGTTCGCCCCCGTCGGACAGGGAAGAGACCCAGTACTTC
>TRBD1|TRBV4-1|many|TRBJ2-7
CASSQGPTGGSYEQYF
TGCGCCAGCAGCCAGGGGCCCACAGGGGGCTCCTACGAGCAGTACTTC
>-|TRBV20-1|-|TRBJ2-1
CSAQGESGSYNEQFF
TGCAGTGCTCAGGGAGAATCGGGTTCCTACAATGAGCAGTTCTTC
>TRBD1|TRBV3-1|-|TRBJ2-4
CASSPQGQAKNIQYF
TGTGCCAGCAGCCCCCAGGGACAGGCCAAAAACATTCAGTACTTC
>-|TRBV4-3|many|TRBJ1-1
CASSQELHARNTEAFF
TGCGCCAGCAGCCAAGAATTGCACGCCAGGAACACTGAAGCTTTCTTT
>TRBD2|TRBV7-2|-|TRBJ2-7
CASSLIGLAYYYEQYF
TGTGCCAGCAGCTTAATAGGACTAGCGTACTACTACGAGCAGTACTTC
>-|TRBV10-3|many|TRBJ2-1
CAIAEGPRAGAIEQFF
TGTGCCATCGCCGAAGGGCCAAGGGCGGGCGCAATAGAGCAGTTCTTC
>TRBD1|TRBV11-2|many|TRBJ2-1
CASSTGTGGGHEQFF
TGTGCCAGCAGCACCGGGACAGGGGGCGGGCATGAGCAGTTCTTC
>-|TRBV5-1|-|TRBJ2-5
CASSLGQKGETQYF
TGCGCCAGCAGCTTGGGCCAGAAAGGGGAGACCCAGTACTTC